Listed below are T cell receptor beta chains from one sample, sequenced in a study of CD8 T cell repertoires and HIV-1 epitope variants. These TCRs are of unknown antigen specificity. Sequenced by immunoSEQ multiplex PCR; TCRdb stores in-frame clones only, minus some. The sample includes fewer than 7,000 clones, around two thirds of them seen just once. Sequenced sample: cultured CD8+ T cells derived from PBMCs. These receptors were taken from a male donor with HIV. The CDR3 runs from the conserved cysteine through the conserved F or W. Fields, in order: D gene, V gene, J gene, CDR3 protein. The D gene is left open where the match is weak.

D gene: .
V gene: TRBV7-9
J gene: TRBJ2-3
CDR3 protein: CASSLVEQRTDTQYF

D gene: .
V gene: TRBV30
J gene: TRBJ1-2
CDR3 protein: CAWTLWGADGYTF

D gene: .
V gene: TRBV5-1
J gene: TRBJ1-2
CDR3 protein: CASSQEGGGEGRRSGYTF

D gene: .
V gene: TRBV6-1
J gene: TRBJ2-2
CDR3 protein: CASFSGALSGELFF

D gene: .
V gene: TRBV9
J gene: TRBJ1-1
CDR3 protein: CASSSQGFLNTEAFF

D gene: .
V gene: TRBV7-3
J gene: TRBJ2-2
CDR3 protein: CASRVSGTGELFF

D gene: TRBD1
V gene: TRBV6-5
J gene: TRBJ2-2
CDR3 protein: CASSYPGQGNTGELFF

D gene: TRBD2
V gene: TRBV7-8
J gene: TRBJ2-1
CDR3 protein: CASSFRLAGDNEQFF

D gene: .
V gene: TRBV11-1
J gene: TRBJ2-3
CDR3 protein: CASSLSDTQYF

D gene: .
V gene: TRBV28
J gene: TRBJ1-5
CDR3 protein: CASSFLFGQPQHF

D gene: TRBD1
V gene: TRBV30
J gene: TRBJ1-2
CDR3 protein: CAWSSGTGRDGYTF

D gene: TRBD1
V gene: TRBV4-1
J gene: TRBJ1-5
CDR3 protein: CASSQDQGVNQPQHF

D gene: .
V gene: TRBV6-1
J gene: TRBJ1-4
CDR3 protein: CASSATQGSNEKLFF

D gene: TRBD1
V gene: TRBV6-1
J gene: TRBJ2-7
CDR3 protein: CASSERDRGIYEQYF

D gene: TRBD1
V gene: TRBV18
J gene: TRBJ1-2
CDR3 protein: CASSPWGSQGGDYGYTF

D gene: TRBD1
V gene: TRBV7-6
J gene: TRBJ1-5
CDR3 protein: CASSSRTGGYGNQPQHF

D gene: .
V gene: TRBV19
J gene: TRBJ1-5
CDR3 protein: CASSIGVATQPQHF

D gene: TRBD2
V gene: TRBV27
J gene: TRBJ2-7
CDR3 protein: CASSLGAGGHEQYF

D gene: .
V gene: TRBV5-1
J gene: TRBJ2-1
CDR3 protein: CASSHGTGPNNEQFF

D gene: .
V gene: TRBV9
J gene: TRBJ2-1
CDR3 protein: CASSVAGSYNEQFF

D gene: .
V gene: TRBV28
J gene: TRBJ1-2
CDR3 protein: CASSLLLGQDYGYTF

D gene: .
V gene: TRBV4-3
J gene: TRBJ1-2
CDR3 protein: CASSRLPAQGLSYTF

D gene: .
V gene: TRBV7-9
J gene: TRBJ2-1
CDR3 protein: CASSLVGASDEQFF

D gene: TRBD1
V gene: TRBV7-9
J gene: TRBJ2-5
CDR3 protein: CASSPLPGQGEETQYF

D gene: .
V gene: TRBV28
J gene: TRBJ2-3
CDR3 protein: CASSFLSTGGSDTQYF

D gene: .
V gene: TRBV28
J gene: TRBJ2-6
CDR3 protein: CASSFDVRDFTGANVLTF